The 15 T cell receptor beta chains listed next were all sequenced from one sample in a study of CD8 T cells in ankylosing spondylitis. Each CDR3 protein gets one entry after TCRdb re-called the 5' RACE reads with MiXCR. This repertoire shows approximately 290,000 distinct CDR3 sequences, about a fifth found once; its top ten account for under 4%. Sequencing was carried out using blood, either unsorted or a sorted T cell fraction (not recorded which). The source is a female donor with ankylosing spondylitis or in good health (not recorded which).

The chain uses TRBV20-1 and TRBJ2-3; TRBD1 is a possible D gene (7 bases). This CDR3 comprises 12 residues. Trimming removed 7 bases at V and 4 bases at J, with 12 bases between. The germline V gene encodes CDR1 DFQATT and CDR2 SNEGSKA (reference sequence). The CDR3 nucleotides read TGCAGTGGCGGCAGGGGGGCAGATACGCAGTATTTT. This encodes CSGGRGADTQYF.

This clonotype was recorded a few times. V and J are TRBV9 and TRBJ2-1; 8 bases agree with TRBD1. Trimming removed 2 bases from V and 7 bases from J; junction bases left unmatched: 8. The CDR3 is 15 residues long. Looked up from germline, CDR1 is SGDLS and CDR2 is YYNGEE. The CDR3 spells CASSVKDRVLNEQFF. The CDR3 nucleotides read TGTGCCAGCAGCGTCAAGGACAGGGTATTGAATGAGCAGTTCTTC.

The chain employs TRBV6-1 and TRBJ2-7, with 8 bases lining up with TRBD2. Germline lookup yields CDR1 MNHNS and CDR2 SASEGT. The CDR3 loop spans 15 amino acids. V lost 10 bases, J lost 3 bases, and 14 bases stayed unmatched. Here the CDR3 reads CATDSGMLLIYEQYF. As DNA, the CDR3 is TGTGCCACCGATAGCGGGATGCTCTTGATCTACGAGCAGTACTTC.

This clonotype was detected only a few times. The chain is built from TRBV6-2 or TRBV6-3 and TRBJ1-5; 10 nucleotides line up with TRBD1. The CDR3 spans 17 residues. Germline-derived CDR1 and CDR2 are MNHEY and SVGEGT. Losses at the gene ends were 2 bases for V and 5 bases for J; bases not matched to a gene: 9. This CDR3 is CASSYIKPGQGYQPQHF. DNA for the CDR3: TGTGCCAGCAGTTACATAAAGCCGGGACAGGGGTATCAGCCCCAGCATTTT.

Worth noting for this clonotype: Germline is not matched at one junction end, which may reflect a read error. The CDR3 spells CSARDLGF. CDR3 DNA sequence: TGCAGTGCTAGAGATCTGGGATTC. This rearrangement joins TRBV20-1 to TRBJ2-1, with no clear D. Germline loops: CDR1 DFQATT, CDR2 SNEGSKA (reference sequence). The CDR3 consists of 8 residues.

The chain uses TRBV24-1 and TRBJ2-1, with 7 bases lining up with TRBD2. V was pared by 4 bases and J by 3 bases, with 5 bases of the junction left unmatched. CDR1 and CDR2 from the germline V gene are KGHDR and SFDVKD. There are 15 residues in the CDR3. CDR3 residues: CATSEHSGYYNEQFF. CDR3 bases: TGTGCCACCAGTGAGCATAGCGGGTACTACAATGAGCAGTTCTTC.

The V gene is TRBV11-3, the J gene TRBJ1-2; 11 bases agree with TRBD1. Trimming took 4 bases from V and 5 from J; bases not matched to a gene: 3. The CDR3 contains 14 residues. In germline, CDR1 is SGHNT, CDR2 YENEEA. In nucleotides, the CDR3 is TGTGCCAGCAGCTGGGGACAGGGGGTGTATGGCTACACCTTC. Its translation is CASSWGQGVYGYTF.

The chain uses TRBV7-9 and TRBJ2-3, with 10 bases aligning to TRBD2. Trimming removed 5 bases from V and 5 bases from J; junction bases left unmatched: 16. The CDR3 is 18 amino acids. Germline CDR1 reads SEHNR; CDR2 reads FQNEAQ (reference sequence). The CDR3: CASSDSGRAGPFEDTQYF. Written as DNA, the CDR3 is TGTGCCAGCAGCGACAGCGGGAGGGCCGGTCCCTTTGAAGATACGCAGTATTTT.

A few counts support this clonotype. The chain combines TRBV29-1 with TRBJ1-1; D possibly corresponds to TRBD1 (5 bases). V was trimmed by 6 bases and J by 3 bases, leaving 14 bases between them. Germline CDR1 and CDR2: SQVTM and ANQGSEA. CDR3 length: 13 residues. CDR3 nucleotides: TGCAGCGTCCGCCAGGGCGGGGACACTGAAGCTTTCTTT. Translated: CSVRQGGDTEAFF.

A note on this clonotype: The junction does not match germline at one end; this may be a read error. This chain joins TRBV5-6 and TRBJ2-5; a weak D match, TRBD2 (6 bases). Germline-derived CDR1 and CDR2 are SGHDT and YYEEEE. This CDR3 has 11 residues. CDR3: CASSSRDSLSF. CDR3 in DNA: TGTGCCAGCAGCTCCCGGGACTCCCTGTCCTTC. Full variable domain (outside the CDR3, taken from reference TRBV5-6 and TRBJ2-5): DAGVTQSPTHLIKTRGQQVTLRCSPKSGHDTVSWYQQALGQGPQFIFQYYEEEERQRGNFPDRFSGHQFPNYSSELNVNALLLGDSALYLCASSSRDSLSFGPGTRLLVL.

This clonotype was seen ten or more times. This chain connects TRBV15 to TRBJ2-3; D possibly corresponds to TRBD2 (7 bases). Deletions cut 7 bases from V and 1 base from J, with 18 bases between. The CDR3 is 16 amino acids. Germline CDR1 reads LNHNV; CDR2 reads YYDKDF (reference sequence). The CDR3 DNA is TGTGCCACCAATGCCTGGGGGGGCGAGGGCACAGATACGCAGTATTTT. Translated, it gives CATNAWGGEGTDTQYF.

Many counts were recorded for this clonotype. The junction departs from germline at one end; a sequencing error may be responsible. The chain is built from TRBV3-1 and TRBJ2-7; 8 bases are a match to TRBD2. The CDR3 extends over 13 amino acids. CDR1 is LGHDT, CDR2 YNNKEL, per germline (reference sequence). The CDR3 DNA follows: TGTGCCAGCAACCAAGTAGCGGGAAACGAGCAGTACTTC. It specifies CASNQVAGNEQYF.

This clonotype appeared a few times. V and J are TRBV4-3 and TRBJ2-6; D gene ambiguous. The V end was cut by 1 base, the J end by 0 bases, with 10 bases between. The CDR3 runs to 17 residues. Germline CDR1 reads LGHNA; CDR2 reads YSLEER. The CDR3 loop reads CASSQAYSVSGANVLTF. The DNA of the CDR3 is TGCGCCAGCAGCCAAGCTTATAGTGTCTCTGGGGCCAACGTCCTGACTTTC.

The chain has TRBV9 and TRBJ2-1; unclear D gene. There are 15 residues in the CDR3. Germline CDR1 and CDR2: SGDLS and YYNGEE. The V end lost 0 bases, the J end lost 3 bases, and 10 bases lay between the germline ends. CDR3 DNA sequence: TGTGCCAGCAGCGTAGAGATAGCAAGCTACAATGAGCAGTTCTTC. It yields the protein CASSVEIASYNEQFF.

The gene calls are TRBV18 and TRBJ2-1, with 10 bases matching TRBD2. The trim removed 2 bases at V and 8 bases at J, leaving 6 bases unmatched. The germline CDR1 and CDR2 sequences are KGHSH and LQKENI. The CDR3 spans 15 residues. The CDR3 spells CASSPWLAGVDEQFF. The CDR3, as DNA: TGTGCCAGCTCACCATGGCTAGCGGGAGTAGATGAGCAGTTCTTC.